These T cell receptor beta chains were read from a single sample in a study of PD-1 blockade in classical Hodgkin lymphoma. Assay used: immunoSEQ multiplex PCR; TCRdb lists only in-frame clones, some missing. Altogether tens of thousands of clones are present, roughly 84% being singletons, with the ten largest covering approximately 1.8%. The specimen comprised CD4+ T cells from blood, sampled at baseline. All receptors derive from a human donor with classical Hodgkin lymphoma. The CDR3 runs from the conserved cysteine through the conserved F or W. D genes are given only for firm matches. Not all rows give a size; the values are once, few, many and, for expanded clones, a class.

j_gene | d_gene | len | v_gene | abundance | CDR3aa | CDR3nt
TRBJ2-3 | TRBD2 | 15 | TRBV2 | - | CASSVSGGSTDTQYF | TGTGCCAGCAGTGTTAGCGGGGGGAGCACAGATACGCAGTATTTT
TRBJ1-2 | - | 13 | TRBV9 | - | CASSVDRGHGYTF | TGTGCCAGCAGCGTAGATAGGGGCCATGGCTACACCTTC
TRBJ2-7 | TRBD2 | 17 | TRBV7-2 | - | CASSLGIPAGGQNEQYF | TGTGCCAGCAGCTTAGGAATCCCGGCGGGGGGGCAGAACGAGCAGTACTTC
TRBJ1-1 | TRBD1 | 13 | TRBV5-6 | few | CASSGQGLTEAFF | TGTGCCAGCAGCGGACAGGGGTTGACTGAAGCTTTCTTT
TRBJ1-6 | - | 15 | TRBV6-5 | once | CASSALAGDNSPLHF | TGTGCCAGCAGCGCCCTGGCCGGCGATAATTCACCCCTCCACTTT
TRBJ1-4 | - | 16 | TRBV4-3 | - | CASSQEGGVGNEKLFF | TGCGCCAGCAGCCAAGAGGGGGGGGTGGGAAACGAAAAACTGTTTTTT
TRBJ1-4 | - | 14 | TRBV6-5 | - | CASSYSRGREKLFF | TGTGCCAGCAGTTACTCAAGGGGTCGGGAAAAACTGTTTTTT
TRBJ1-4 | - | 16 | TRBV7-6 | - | CASSLVSRNANEKLFF | TGTGCCAGCAGCTTGGTTTCCCGGAACGCTAATGAAAAACTGTTTTTT
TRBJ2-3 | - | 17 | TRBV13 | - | CASSSRTRTWNTDTQYF | TGTGCCAGCAGCTCCCGGACAAGGACTTGGAACACAGATACGCAGTATTTT
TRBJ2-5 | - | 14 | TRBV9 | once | CASSARTGGETQYF | TGTGCCAGCAGCGCCAGGACTGGAGGAGAGACCCAGTACTTC
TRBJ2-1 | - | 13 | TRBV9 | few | CASSVGVTGEQFF | TGTGCCAGCAGCGTAGGTGTGACGGGGGAGCAGTTCTTC
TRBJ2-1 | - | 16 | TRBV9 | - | CASTSGYRDDIDEQFF | TGTGCCAGCACGTCGGGGTACCGGGATGATATAGATGAGCAGTTCTTC
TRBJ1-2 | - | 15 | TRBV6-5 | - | CASSYDYSAADSYTF | TGTGCCAGCAGTTACGACTATTCAGCAGCTGACAGCTACACCTTC
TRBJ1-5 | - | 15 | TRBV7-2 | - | CASSLAGTVNQPQHF | TGTGCCAGCAGCTTAGCGGGGACGGTAAATCAGCCCCAGCATTTT
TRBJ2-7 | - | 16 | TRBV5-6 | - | CASSLRAGFTSYEQYF | TGTGCCAGCAGCCTCAGGGCAGGGTTCACGAGCTACGAGCAGTACTTC
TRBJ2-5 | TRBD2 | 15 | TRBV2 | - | CASRPTSGGQETQYF | TGTGCCAGCAGGCCGACTAGCGGGGGTCAAGAGACCCAGTACTTC
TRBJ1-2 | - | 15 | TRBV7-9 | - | CASTSGETSNYGYTF | TGTGCCAGCACCTCTGGGGAAACATCCAACTATGGCTACACCTTC
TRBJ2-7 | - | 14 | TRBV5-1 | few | CASSLDGGAYEQYF | TGCGCCAGCAGCTTGGATGGGGGAGCCTACGAGCAGTACTTC
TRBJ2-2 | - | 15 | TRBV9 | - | CASSVVGSGTGELFF | TGTGCCAGCAGCGTAGTTGGTTCAGGAACCGGGGAGCTGTTTTTT
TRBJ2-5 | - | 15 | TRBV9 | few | CASSVVGGGVETQYF | TGTGCCAGCAGCGTAGTCGGGGGTGGAGTGGAGACCCAGTACTTC
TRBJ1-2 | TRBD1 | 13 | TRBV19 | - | CASRQAPTGGYTF | TGTGCCAGTAGGCAAGCCCCGACAGGGGGCTACACCTTC
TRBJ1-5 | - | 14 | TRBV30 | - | CAWSLGEGNQPQHF | TGTGCCTGGAGTCTAGGTGAAGGCAATCAGCCCCAGCATTTT
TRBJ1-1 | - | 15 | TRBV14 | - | CASSQDRVPGGEAFF | TGTGCCAGCAGCCAAGACCGGGTTCCCGGGGGAGAAGCTTTCTTT
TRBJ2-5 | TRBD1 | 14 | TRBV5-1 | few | CASSFQGAQETQYF | TGCGCCAGCAGCTTCCAGGGGGCCCAAGAGACCCAGTACTTC
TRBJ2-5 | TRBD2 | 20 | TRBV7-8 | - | CASSLEVAGGHGSILETQYF | TGTGCCAGCAGCTTAGAGGTAGCGGGGGGCCACGGGTCTATTTTGGAGACCCAGTACTTC
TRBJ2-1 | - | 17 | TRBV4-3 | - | CASSQSIMAGPYNEQFF | TGCGCCAGCAGCCAGTCGATCATGGCGGGGCCCTACAATGAGCAGTTCTTC
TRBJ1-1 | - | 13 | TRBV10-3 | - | CAISEHMNTEAFF | TGTGCCATCAGTGAACATATGAACACTGAAGCTTTCTTT
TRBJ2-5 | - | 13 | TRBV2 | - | CASVRVLQETQYF | TGTGCCAGCGTACGGGTGTTGCAAGAGACCCAGTACTTC
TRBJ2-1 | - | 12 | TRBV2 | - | CASSEWANEQFF | TGTGCCAGCAGTGAATGGGCCAATGAGCAGTTCTTC
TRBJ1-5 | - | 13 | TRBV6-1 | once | CASRKEPHQPQHF | TGTGCCAGCCGTAAGGAACCCCATCAGCCCCAGCATTTT